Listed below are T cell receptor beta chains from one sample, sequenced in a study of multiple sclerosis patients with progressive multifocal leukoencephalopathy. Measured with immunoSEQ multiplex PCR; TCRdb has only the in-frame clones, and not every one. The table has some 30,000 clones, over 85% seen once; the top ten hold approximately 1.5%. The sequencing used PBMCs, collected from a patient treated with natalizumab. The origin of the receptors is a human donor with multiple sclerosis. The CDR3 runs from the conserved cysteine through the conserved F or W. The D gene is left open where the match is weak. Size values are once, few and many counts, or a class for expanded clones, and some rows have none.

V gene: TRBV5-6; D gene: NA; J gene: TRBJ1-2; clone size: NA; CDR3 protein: CASGRGHDYGYTF; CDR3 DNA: TGTGCCAGCGGCAGGGGCCACGACTATGGCTACACCTTC
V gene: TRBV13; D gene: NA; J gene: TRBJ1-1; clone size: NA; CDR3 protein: CASSFERRNTEAFF; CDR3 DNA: TGTGCCAGCAGCTTTGAACGTCGGAACACTGAAGCTTTCTTT
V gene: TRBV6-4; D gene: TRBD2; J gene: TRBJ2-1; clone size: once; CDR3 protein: CASSDSTSGNNEQFF; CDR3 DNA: TGTGCCAGCAGTGACTCGACTAGCGGGAACAATGAGCAGTTCTTC
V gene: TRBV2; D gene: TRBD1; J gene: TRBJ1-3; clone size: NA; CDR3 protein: CASRQGGGSGNTIYF; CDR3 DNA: TGTGCCAGCAGGCAAGGGGGCGGCTCTGGAAACACCATATATTTT
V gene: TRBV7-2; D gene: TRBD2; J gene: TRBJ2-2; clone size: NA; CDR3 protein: CASSGGTSGIIAGELFF; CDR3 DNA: TGTGCCAGCAGCGGAGGGACTAGCGGGATAATAGCCGGGGAGCTGTTTTTT
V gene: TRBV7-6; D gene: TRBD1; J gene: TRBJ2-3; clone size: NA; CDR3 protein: CASSLGQGSGTDTQYF; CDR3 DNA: TGTGCCAGCAGCTTAGGACAGGGGAGTGGCACAGATACGCAGTATTTT
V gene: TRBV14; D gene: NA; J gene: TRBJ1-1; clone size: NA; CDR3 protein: CASSQGPWVEAFF; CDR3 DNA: TGTGCCAGCAGCCAAGGTCCATGGGTTGAAGCTTTCTTT
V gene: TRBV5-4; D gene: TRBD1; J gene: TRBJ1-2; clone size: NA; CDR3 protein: CASSSGTDYGYTF; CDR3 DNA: TGTGCCAGCAGCTCGGGGACAGACTATGGCTACACCTTC
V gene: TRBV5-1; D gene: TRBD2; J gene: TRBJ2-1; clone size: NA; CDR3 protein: CASSSGLAGVASEQFF; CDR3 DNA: TGCGCCAGCAGTTCGGGACTAGCGGGAGTTGCTTCTGAGCAGTTCTTC
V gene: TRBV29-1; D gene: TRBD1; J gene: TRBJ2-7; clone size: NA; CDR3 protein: CSVRTGAYEQYF; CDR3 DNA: TGCAGCGTGCGGACAGGCGCCTACGAGCAGTACTTC
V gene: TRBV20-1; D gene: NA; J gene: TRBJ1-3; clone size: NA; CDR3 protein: CSARDPNTIYF; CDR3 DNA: TGCAGTGCTAGAGATCCGAACACCATATATTTT
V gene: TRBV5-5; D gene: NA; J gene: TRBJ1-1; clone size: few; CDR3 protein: CASSLGRGMGEAFF; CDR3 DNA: TGTGCCAGCAGCTTGGGACGAGGGATGGGTGAAGCTTTCTTT
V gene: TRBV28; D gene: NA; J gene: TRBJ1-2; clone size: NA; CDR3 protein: CASSRREGYTF; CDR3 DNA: TGTGCCAGCAGTAGGAGGGAGGGCTACACCTTC
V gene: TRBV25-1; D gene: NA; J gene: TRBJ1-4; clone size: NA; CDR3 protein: CASSVKGEKLFF; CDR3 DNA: TGTGCCAGCAGTGTGAAGGGGGAAAAACTGTTTTTT
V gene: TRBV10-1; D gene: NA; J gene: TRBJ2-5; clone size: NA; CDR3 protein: CASRKQSIFQETQYF; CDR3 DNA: TGCGCCAGCAGGAAACAAAGCATATTTCAAGAGACCCAGTACTTC
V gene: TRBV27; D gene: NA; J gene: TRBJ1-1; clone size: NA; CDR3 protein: CASSLSVGTNTEAFF; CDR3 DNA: TGTGCCAGCAGTTTATCGGTAGGGACTAACACTGAAGCTTTCTTT